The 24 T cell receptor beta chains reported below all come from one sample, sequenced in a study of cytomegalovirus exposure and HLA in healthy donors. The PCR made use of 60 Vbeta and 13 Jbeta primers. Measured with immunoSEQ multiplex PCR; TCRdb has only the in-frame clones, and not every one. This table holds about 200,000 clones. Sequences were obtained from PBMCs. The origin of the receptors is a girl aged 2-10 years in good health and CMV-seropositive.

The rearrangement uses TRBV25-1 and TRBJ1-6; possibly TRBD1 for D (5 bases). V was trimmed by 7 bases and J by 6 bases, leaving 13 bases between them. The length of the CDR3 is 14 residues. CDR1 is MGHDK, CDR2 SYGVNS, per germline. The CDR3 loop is CASTGDSFNSPLHF. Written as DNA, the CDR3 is TGTGCCAGCACGGGTGACAGCTTTAATTCACCCCTCCACTTT.

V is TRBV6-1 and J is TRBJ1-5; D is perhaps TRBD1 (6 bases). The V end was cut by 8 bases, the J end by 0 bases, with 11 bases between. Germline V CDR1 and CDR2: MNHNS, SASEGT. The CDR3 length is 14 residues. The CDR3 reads CASLTGYSNQPQHF. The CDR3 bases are TGTGCCAGCTTAACAGGGTATAGCAATCAGCCCCAGCATTTT.

The CDR3, as DNA: TGTGCCAGCAGCCCCGCTTATACAGGGATAGGGGAGACCCAGTACTTC. This encodes CASSPAYTGIGETQYF. V usage is TRBV11-2 and J usage is TRBJ2-5; possibly TRBD1 for D (6 bases). Trimming removed 5 bases at V and 5 bases at J, with 21 bases between. Germline V CDR1 and CDR2: SGHAT, FQNNGV. This CDR3 is built from 16 residues.

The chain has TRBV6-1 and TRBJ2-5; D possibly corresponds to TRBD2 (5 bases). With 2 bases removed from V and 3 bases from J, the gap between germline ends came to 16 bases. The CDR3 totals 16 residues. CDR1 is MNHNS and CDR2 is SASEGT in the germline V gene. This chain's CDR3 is CASSELTGRGKETQYF. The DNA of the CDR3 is TGTGCCAGCAGTGAACTCACGGGGAGAGGAAAAGAGACCCAGTACTTC.

The DNA for the CDR3 is TGTGCCAGCAGCTTCGGAACAGGGATGAATGGCTACACCTTC. Translated: CASSFGTGMNGYTF. V gene TRBV5-6 combines with J gene TRBJ1-2, with D possibly TRBD1 on 6 matching bases. Per germline, CDR1 SGHDT and CDR2 YYEEEE. V was cut by 2 bases and J by 6 bases, with 14 bases left in between. CDR3 size: 14 residues.

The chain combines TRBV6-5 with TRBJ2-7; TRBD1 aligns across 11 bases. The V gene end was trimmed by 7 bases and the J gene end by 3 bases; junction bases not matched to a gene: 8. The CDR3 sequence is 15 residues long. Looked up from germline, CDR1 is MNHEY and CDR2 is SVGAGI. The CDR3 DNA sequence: TGTGCCAGCACCATAACCGGGACAGGGGGCTACGAGCAGTACTTC. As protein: CASTITGTGGYEQYF.

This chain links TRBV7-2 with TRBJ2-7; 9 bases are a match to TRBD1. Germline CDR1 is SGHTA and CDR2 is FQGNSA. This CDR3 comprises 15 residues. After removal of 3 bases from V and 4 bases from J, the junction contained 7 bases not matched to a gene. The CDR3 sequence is CASSLGQGRGYEQYF. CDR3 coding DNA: TGTGCCAGCAGCTTGGGACAGGGACGTGGTTACGAGCAGTACTTC. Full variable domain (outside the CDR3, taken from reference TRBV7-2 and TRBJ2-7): GAGVSQSPSNKVTEKGKDVELRCDPISGHTALYWYRQSLGQGLEFLIYFQGNSAPDKSGLPSDRFSAERTGGSVSTLTIQRTQQEDSAVYLCASSLGQGRGYEQYFGPGTRLTVT.

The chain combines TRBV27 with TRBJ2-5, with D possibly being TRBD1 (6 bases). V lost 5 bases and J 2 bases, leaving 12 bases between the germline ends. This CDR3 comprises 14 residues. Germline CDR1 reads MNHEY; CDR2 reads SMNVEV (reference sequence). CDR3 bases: TGTGCCAGCAGTCACCGACAGGATCAAGAGACCCAGTACTTC. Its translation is CASSHRQDQETQYF.

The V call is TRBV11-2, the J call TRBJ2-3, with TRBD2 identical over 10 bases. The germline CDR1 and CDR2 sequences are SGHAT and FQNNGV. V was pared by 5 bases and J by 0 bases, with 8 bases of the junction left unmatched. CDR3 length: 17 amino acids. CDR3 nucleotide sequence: TGTGCCAGCAGCCATCCCGGGACTAGCGAAAGCACAGATACGCAGTATTTT. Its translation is CASSHPGTSESTDTQYF.

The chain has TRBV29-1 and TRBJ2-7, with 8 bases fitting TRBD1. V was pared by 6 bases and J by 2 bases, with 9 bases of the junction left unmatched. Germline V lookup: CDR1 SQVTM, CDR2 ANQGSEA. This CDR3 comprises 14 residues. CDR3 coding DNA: TGCAGCGTGGGGCAGGGGGCTAGGGCCTACGAGCAGTACTTC. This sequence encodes CSVGQGARAYEQYF.

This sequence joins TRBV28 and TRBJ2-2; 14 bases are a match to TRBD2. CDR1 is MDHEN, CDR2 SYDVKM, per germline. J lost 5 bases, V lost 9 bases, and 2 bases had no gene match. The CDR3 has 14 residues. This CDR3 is CARRTSGGTGELFF. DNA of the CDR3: TGTGCCAGAAGGACTAGCGGGGGGACCGGGGAGCTGTTTTTT. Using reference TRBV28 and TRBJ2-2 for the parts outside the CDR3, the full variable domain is DVKVTQSSRYLVKRTGEKVFLECVQDMDHENMFWYRQDPGLGLRLIYFSYDVKMKEKGDIPEGYSVSREKKERFSLILESASTNQTSMYLCARRTSGGTGELFFGEGSRLTVL.

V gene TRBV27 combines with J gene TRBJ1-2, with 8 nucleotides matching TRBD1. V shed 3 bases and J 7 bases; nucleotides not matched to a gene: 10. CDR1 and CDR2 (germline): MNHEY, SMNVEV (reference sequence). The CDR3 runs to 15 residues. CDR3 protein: CASSLGRQGQAGYTF. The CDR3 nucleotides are TGTGCCAGCAGTTTGGGTCGACAGGGGCAGGCTGGCTACACCTTC.

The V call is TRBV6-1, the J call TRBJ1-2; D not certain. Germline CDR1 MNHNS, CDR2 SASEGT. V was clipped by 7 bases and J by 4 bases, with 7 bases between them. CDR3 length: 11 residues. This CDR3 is CASTNVYGYTF. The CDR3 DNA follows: TGTGCCAGCACAAATGTCTATGGCTACACCTTC.

In nucleotides, the CDR3 is TGTGCCAGTAGTTGGACAGGGAGCTCCTACAATGAGCAGTTCTTC. This translates into CASSWTGSSYNEQFF. The rearrangement joins TRBV19 to TRBJ2-1; 8 bases are shared with TRBD1. Unmatched junction bases numbered 3, after V lost 5 bases and J lost 0 bases. Germline CDR1 LNHDA, CDR2 SQIVND (reference sequence). CDR3 length equals 15 residues.

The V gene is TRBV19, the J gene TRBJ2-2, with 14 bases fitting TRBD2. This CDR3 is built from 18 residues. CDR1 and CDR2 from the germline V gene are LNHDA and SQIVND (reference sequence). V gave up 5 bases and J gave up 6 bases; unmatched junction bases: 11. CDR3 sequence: CASSSQGLAGGPSGELFF. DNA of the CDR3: TGTGCCAGTAGTTCCCAAGGACTAGCGGGAGGCCCCTCCGGGGAGCTGTTTTTT.

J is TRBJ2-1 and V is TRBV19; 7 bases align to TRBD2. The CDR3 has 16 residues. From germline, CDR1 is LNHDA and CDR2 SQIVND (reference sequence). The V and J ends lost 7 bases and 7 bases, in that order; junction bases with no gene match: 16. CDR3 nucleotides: TGTGCCAGTATGCCCCCGGCTGGCGGGAGTTGGAATGAGCAGTTCTTC. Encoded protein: CASMPPAGGSWNEQFF.

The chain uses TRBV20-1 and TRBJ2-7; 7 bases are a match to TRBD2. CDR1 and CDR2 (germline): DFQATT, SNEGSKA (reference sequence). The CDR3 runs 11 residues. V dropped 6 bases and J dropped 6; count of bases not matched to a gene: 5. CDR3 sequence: CSARTSSEQYF. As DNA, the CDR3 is TGCAGTGCCAGGACTAGTAGCGAGCAGTACTTC.

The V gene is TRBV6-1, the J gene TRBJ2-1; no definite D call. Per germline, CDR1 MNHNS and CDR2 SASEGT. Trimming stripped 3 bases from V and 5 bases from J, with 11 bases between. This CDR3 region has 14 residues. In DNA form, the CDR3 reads TGTGCCAGCAGTGACGGCGCGGTTGACAATGAGCAGTTCTTC. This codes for CASSDGAVDNEQFF.

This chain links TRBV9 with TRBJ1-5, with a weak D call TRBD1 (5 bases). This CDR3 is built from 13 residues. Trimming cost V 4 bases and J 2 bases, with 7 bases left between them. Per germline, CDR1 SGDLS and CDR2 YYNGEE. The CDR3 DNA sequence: TGTGCCAGCAGCCCGGGGGGCAATCAGCCCCAGCATTTT. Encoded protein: CASSPGGNQPQHF.

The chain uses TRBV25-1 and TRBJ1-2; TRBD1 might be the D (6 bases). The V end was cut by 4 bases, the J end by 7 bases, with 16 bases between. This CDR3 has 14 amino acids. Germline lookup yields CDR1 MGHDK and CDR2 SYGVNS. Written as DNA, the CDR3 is TGTGCCAGCAGTGGTATTGGGGGGGCGGGTGGCTACACCTTC. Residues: CASSGIGGAGGYTF.

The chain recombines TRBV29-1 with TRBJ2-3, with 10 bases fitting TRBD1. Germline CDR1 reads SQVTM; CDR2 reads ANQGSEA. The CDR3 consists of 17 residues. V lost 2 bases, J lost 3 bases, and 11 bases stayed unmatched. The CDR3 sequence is CSVELGWGQGTTDTQYF. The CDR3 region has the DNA TGCAGCGTTGAACTGGGTTGGGGACAGGGGACGACAGATACGCAGTATTTT.

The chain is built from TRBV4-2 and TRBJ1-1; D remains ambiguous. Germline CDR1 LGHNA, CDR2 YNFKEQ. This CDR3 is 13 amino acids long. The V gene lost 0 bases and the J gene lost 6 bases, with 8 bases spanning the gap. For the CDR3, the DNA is TGTGCCAGCAGCCAAGAATTAATAGCTGAAGCTTTCTTT. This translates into CASSQELIAEAFF.

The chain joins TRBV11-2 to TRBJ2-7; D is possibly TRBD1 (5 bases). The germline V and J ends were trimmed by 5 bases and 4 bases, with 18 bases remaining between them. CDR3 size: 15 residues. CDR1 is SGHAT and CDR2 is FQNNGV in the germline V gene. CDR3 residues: CASSRTDKGGYEQYF. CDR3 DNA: TGTGCCAGCAGCCGGACGGACAAGGGTGGGTACGAGCAGTACTTC.

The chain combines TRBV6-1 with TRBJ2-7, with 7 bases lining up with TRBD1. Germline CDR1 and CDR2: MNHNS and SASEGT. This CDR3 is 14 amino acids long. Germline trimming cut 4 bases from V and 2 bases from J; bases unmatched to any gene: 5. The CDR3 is CASSGRDSPYEQYF. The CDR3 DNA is TGTGCCAGCAGTGGAAGGGACAGCCCCTACGAGCAGTACTTC.